This TCR beta chain originates from a study of blood T cell repertoires in COVID-19. The assay was immunoSEQ multiplex PCR, and TCRdb's table has in-frame clones only and misses some. The repertoire has almost 350,000 clones, about nine tenths of them found once; the top ten carry around 3.9%. CDR3 length: 18 amino acids. Germline V gene data show CDR1 as MGHRA and CDR2 as YSYEKL. Trimming removed 0 bases from V and 4 bases from J, with 21 bases in between. This clonotype was obtained from a woman aged 55 to 70 with COVID-19, enrolled during active disease. The material sequenced was peripheral blood. The rearrangement links TRBV4-1 to TRBJ1-1, with D possibly TRBD1 on 5 matching bases. The CDR3 nucleotides read TGCGCCAGCAGCCAAGAAGGGCCCGGGGGGGGAGGGAGCACTGAAGCTTTCTTT. This encodes CASSQEGPGGGGSTEAFF.